Listed here are 32 T cell receptor beta chains from one sample, sequenced in a study of T cells in localized non-small cell lung cancer. Using immunoSEQ multiplex PCR, the repertoire was profiled, and TCRdb retains in-frame clones only, with some absent. The table lists tens of thousands of clones, around nine tenths of them singletons. Material: peripheral blood, obtained before any cancer treatment. The receptors originated from an older male donor with stage I lung adenocarcinoma.

The chain is built from TRBV7-7 and TRBJ2-1; 7 bases are a match to TRBD2. The germline gives CDR1 SSHAT, CDR2 FNYEAQ (reference sequence). This CDR3 is 14 amino acids long. J was trimmed by 5 bases and V by 2 bases; bases with no gene match: 3. CDR3 coding DNA: TGTGCCAGCAGCTTATCGGGGGGACACAATGAGCAGTTCTTC. Translation: CASSLSGGHNEQFF.

The CDR3 coding sequence is TGTGCCACTGCGGAGGGGAGCGCAGATACGCAGTATTTT. This codes for CATAEGSADTQYF. This chain links TRBV10-3 with TRBJ2-3; tentative D call: TRBD2 (6 bases). Per germline, CDR1 ENHRY and CDR2 SYGVKD. The CDR3 extends over 13 amino acids. V dropped 10 bases and J dropped 4 bases, with 15 bases sitting between them.

V usage is TRBV19 and J usage is TRBJ2-3; TRBD2 matches at 10 bases. CDR1 and CDR2 from the germline V gene are LNHDA and SQIVND (reference sequence). The CDR3 has 15 amino acids. Trimming took 10 bases from V and 0 from J; bases not matched to a gene: 7. The CDR3 DNA reads as TGTGCCACCCAAAGGACTAGCGGAAGCACAGATACGCAGTATTTT. Amino acid sequence: CATQRTSGSTDTQYF.

This chain joins TRBV6-5 and TRBJ2-1, with TRBD2 matching 10 bases. There are 16 residues in the CDR3. Losses at the gene ends were 3 bases for V and 10 bases for J; bases not matched to a gene: 12. Germline lookup yields CDR1 MNHEY and CDR2 SVGAGI. Here the CDR3 DNA reads TGTGCCAGCAGTTATAGGTCCCGAGCGGGGGGGCACGAGCAGTTCTTC. It encodes CASSYRSRAGGHEQFF.

The chain joins TRBV6-7 to TRBJ2-5; D is perhaps TRBD2 (5 bases). TRBV6-7 carries the ORF label, with uncertain function. V lost 3 bases, J lost 3 bases, and 17 bases lay in between. CDR3 size: 16 residues. The CDR3 spells CASSYPRLPEKETQYF. The CDR3 DNA follows: TGTGCCAGCAGTTATCCCAGACTACCAGAAAAAGAGACCCAGTACTTC.

The chain uses TRBV11-3 and TRBJ2-2; the D is unclear. Trimming removed 5 bases at V and 5 bases at J, with 6 bases between. The CDR3 has 12 residues. The germline V gene has CDR1 SGHNT and CDR2 YENEEA. CDR3 nucleotides: TGTGCCAGCAGCCCCGGTACCGGGGAGCTGTTTTTT. Encoded protein: CASSPGTGELFF.

The V call is TRBV7-2, the J call TRBJ1-3, with D possibly being TRBD1 (5 bases). V was cut by 5 bases and J by 3 bases, with 17 bases left in between. Germline lookup yields CDR1 SGHTA and CDR2 FQGNSA. CDR3 length: 16 amino acids. The CDR3 DNA sequence: TGTGCCAGCAGCCAAAACGGGGGGGGTTTTGGAAACACCATATATTTT. It codes for CASSQNGGGFGNTIYF.

In its sample, this clone was seen once. The chain links TRBV6-1 to TRBJ2-5, with TRBD2 as a possible D gene (5 bases). Looked up from germline, CDR1 is MNHNS and CDR2 is SASEGT. Trimming took off 7 bases at V and 5 bases at J, with 14 bases between the two ends. This CDR3 region has 13 residues. CDR3 amino acids: CASTTGYRETQYF. The CDR3 DNA follows: TGTGCCAGCACCACGGGATACCGGGAGACCCAGTACTTC.

The J gene is TRBJ2-3, the V gene TRBV6-4, with TRBD2 matching over 7 bases. Germline-derived CDR1 and CDR2 are MRHNA and SNTAGT. The J segment lost 6 bases and the V segment lost 6 bases, leaving 9 bases of the junction unmatched. This CDR3 is built from 14 residues. CDR3 sequence: CASRTSTVGDTQYF. For the CDR3, the DNA is TGTGCCAGCAGGACTAGCACGGTAGGGGATACGCAGTATTTT.

The rearrangement joins TRBV30 to TRBJ1-2; D gene unclear. V was clipped by 0 bases and J by 0 bases, with 5 bases between them. From germline, CDR1 is GTSNPN and CDR2 SVGIG (reference sequence). This CDR3 has 13 residues. The CDR3 DNA reads TGTGCCTGGAGTGTAGGAGCTAACTATGGCTACACCTTC. This encodes CAWSVGANYGYTF.

This clone is a singleton in its sample. The CDR3 DNA reads TGTGCCAGCAGTTACACAGCCCGATTGAACACTGAAGCTTTCTTT. Its translation: CASSYTARLNTEAFF. The chain joins TRBV6-6 to TRBJ1-1; D is uncertain. There are 15 residues in the CDR3. CDR1 is MNHNY, CDR2 SVGAGI, per germline (reference sequence). V was shortened by 2 bases and J by 0 bases, with 10 bases between the two germline ends.

The chain carries TRBV11-2 and TRBJ2-7; D possibly corresponds to TRBD1 (8 bases). This CDR3 has 16 residues. CDR1 is SGHAT, CDR2 FQNNGV, per germline. Trimming pared 5 bases from V and 4 bases from J, leaving 21 bases between. This CDR3 is CASSPSGGTGLYEQYF. CDR3 bases: TGTGCCAGCAGCCCTAGCGGCGGGACAGGTCTATACGAGCAGTACTTC.

This clone was seen a handful of times. The chain joins TRBV7-8 to TRBJ2-7, with 8 positions matching TRBD1. Germline loops: CDR1 SGHVS, CDR2 FQNEAQ. Trimming removed 3 bases from V and 3 bases from J; junction bases left unmatched: 7. The CDR3 is 15 residues long. Written as DNA, the CDR3 is TGTGCCAGCAGCTTCGGACAGGGCTTCGTCTACGAGCAGTACTTC. This encodes CASSFGQGFVYEQYF. The full variable domain, in which reference TRBV7-8 and TRBJ2-7 provide the parts outside the CDR3, is GAGVSQSPRYKVAKRGQDVALRCDPISGHVSLFWYQQALGQGPEFLTYFQNEAQLDKSGLPSDRFFAERPEGSVSTLKIQRTQQEDSAVYLCASSFGQGFVYEQYFGPGTRLTVT.

This clone was counted a single time. The rearrangement uses TRBV11-3 and TRBJ1-1; D is uncertain. The CDR3 runs 14 residues. V lost 5 bases to trimming and J lost 1 base, with 11 bases between them. CDR1 is SGHNT, CDR2 YENEEA, per germline. The chain's CDR3 is CASSPTPTNTEAFF. The CDR3 nucleotides read TGTGCCAGCAGCCCCACACCCACGAACACTGAAGCTTTCTTT. The entire variable domain, with the rest obtained from reference TRBV11-3 and TRBJ1-1, is as follows: EAGVVQSPRYKIIEKKQPVAFWCNPISGHNTLYWYLQNLGQGPELLIRYENEEAVDDSQLPKDRFSAERLKGVDSTLKIQPAELGDSAVYLCASSPTPTNTEAFFGQGTRLTVV.

This chain uses TRBV18 with TRBJ2-1, with TRBD1 matching 11 bases. CDR1 KGHSH and CDR2 LQKENI come from the germline V gene. The V segment lost 6 bases and the J segment 10 bases; nucleotides outside the gene matches: 14. The length of the CDR3 is 16 residues. CDR3 bases: TGTGCCAGCTCCCCCTCCGGGACAGGGGGACTTTGGGAGCAGTTCTTC. Translation: CASSPSGTGGLWEQFF.

The rearrangement joins TRBV4-3 to TRBJ2-1; 11 bases fit TRBD2. The germline gives CDR1 LGHNA, CDR2 YSLEER. The CDR3 is 16 amino acids. V trimming: 4 bases; J trimming: 9 bases; junction bases outside the gene matches: 11. CDR3 amino acids: CASSPLAGGGTFEQFF. In DNA, the CDR3 is TGCGCCAGCAGCCCTTTAGCGGGAGGGGGGACTTTTGAGCAGTTCTTC.

The V gene is TRBV10-2, the J gene TRBJ1-2; D ambiguous. There are 14 residues in the CDR3. V gave up 6 bases and J gave up 1 base, with 12 bases separating them. Germline V gene sequence: CDR1 WSHSY, CDR2 SAAADI. This chain's CDR3 is CASSLGSYNYGYTF. CDR3 in DNA: TGCGCCAGCAGCCTGGGTTCTTATAACTATGGCTACACCTTC.

This chain uses TRBV7-3 with TRBJ2-6; D perhaps matches TRBD2 (5 bases). The CDR3 runs 15 residues. The V end lost 2 bases, the J end lost 1 base, and 6 bases lay between the germline ends. In germline, CDR1 is SGHTA, CDR2 FQGTGA. The DNA for the CDR3 is TGTGCCAGCAGCTTAGGACTGTCTGGGGCCAACGTCCTGACTTTC. It is translated as CASSLGLSGANVLTF.

This chain connects TRBV6-5 to TRBJ1-1, with no clear D. With 2 bases removed from V and 1 base from J, the gap between germline ends came to 11 bases. This CDR3 spans 15 amino acids. CDR1 and CDR2 (germline): MNHEY, SVGAGI. Here the CDR3 reads CASSYHLGKNTEAFF. The CDR3 DNA reads as TGTGCCAGCAGTTACCACCTGGGGAAGAACACTGAAGCTTTCTTT.

The chain has TRBV7-6 and TRBJ1-6; 10 positions agree with TRBD1. V lost 1 base and J lost 9; bases outside the gene matches: 6. The germline gives CDR1 SGHVS, CDR2 FNYEAQ. The CDR3 is made up of 16 amino acids. The CDR3 DNA follows: TGTGCCAGCAGCTTAGAGGGACAGGGGATACGTTCACCCCTCCACTTT. Protein product: CASSLEGQGIRSPLHF.

For the CDR3, the DNA is TGCGCCAGCGAAGACCGGGACAGTTTGACCGGGGAGCTGTTTTTT. Its protein product is CASEDRDSLTGELFF. The chain links TRBV10-2 to TRBJ2-2; 7 bases agree with TRBD1. The CDR3 totals 15 residues. Germline lookup yields CDR1 WSHSY and CDR2 SAAADI. The V gene end was trimmed by 8 bases and the J gene end by 5 bases; junction bases not matched to a gene: 11.

This CDR3 reads CASSLATGAKEAFF. The CDR3 DNA reads TGTGCCAGCAGCTTAGCTACGGGGGCGAAAGAAGCTTTCTTT. The rearrangement joins TRBV11-2 to TRBJ1-1; tentatively, D is TRBD1 (6 bases). The V and J ends lost 1 base and 8 bases respectively, with 14 bases between them. Germline V CDR1 and CDR2: SGHAT, FQNNGV. The CDR3 runs 14 residues. The whole variable domain, remainder taken from reference TRBV11-2 and TRBJ1-1, is EAGVAQSPRYKIIEKRQSVAFWCNPISGHATLYWYQQILGQGPKLLIQFQNNGVVDDSQLPKDRFSAERLKGVDSTLKIQPAKLEDSAVYLCASSLATGAKEAFFGQGTRLTVV.

The chain couples TRBV30 to TRBJ2-5; the match to TRBD1 covers 11 bases. The germline gives CDR1 GTSNPN, CDR2 SVGIG (reference sequence). The ends lost 0 bases at V and 5 bases at J; junction bases unmatched: 8. The CDR3 sequence is 16 residues long. The CDR3 DNA reads TGTGCCTGGAGTGTAGGACAGGGGGCGGGCGGGGAGACCCAGTACTTC. It translates to CAWSVGQGAGGETQYF.

The chain couples TRBV6-6 to TRBJ1-1; 7 bases are a match to TRBD1. The V and J ends lost 2 bases and 4 bases, in that order; junction bases with no gene match: 4. Germline V lookup: CDR1 MNHNY, CDR2 SVGAGI (reference sequence). The CDR3 runs 14 residues. CDR3 nucleotides: TGTGCCAGCAGTTACGGGGCAGGGGGCACTGAAGCTTTCTTT. It codes for CASSYGAGGTEAFF.

The chain combines TRBV2 with TRBJ2-5; 12 bases are a match to TRBD1. V lost 7 bases and J lost 5; bases outside the gene matches: 8. Germline assignment: CDR1 SNHLY and CDR2 FYNNEI. The CDR3 consists of 15 residues. The CDR3 DNA reads as TGTGCCAGCAAAAGAACCGGGACAGGGGGCGAGACCCAGTACTTC. Amino acid sequence: CASKRTGTGGETQYF.

This rearrangement joins TRBV27 to TRBJ1-6; no definite D call. The CDR3 totals 12 residues. The V end was cut by 2 bases, the J end by 10 bases, with 6 bases between. CDR1 MNHEY and CDR2 SMNVEV come from the germline V gene (reference sequence). CDR3 DNA: TGTGCCAGCAGTTTAAACTCCTCACCCCTCCACTTT. The encoded protein is CASSLNSSPLHF.

The J gene is TRBJ1-5, the V gene TRBV7-2; TRBD1 matches at 11 bases. After removal of 4 bases from V and 11 bases from J, the junction contained 7 bases not matched to a gene. This CDR3 comprises 14 residues. Germline V CDR1 and CDR2: SGHTA, FQGNSA. CDR3 amino acids: CASSSGTGGRAQHF. The CDR3 coding sequence is TGTGCCAGCAGCTCTGGGACAGGGGGGAGAGCCCAGCATTTT.

This clone has more than one count but fewer than ten. Other DNA variants within this sample encode the same CDR3. V is TRBV25-1 and J is TRBJ2-3; D is unclear. The CDR3 runs 12 residues. In germline, CDR1 is MGHDK, CDR2 SYGVNS. Trimming pared 3 bases from V and 6 bases from J, leaving 7 bases between. The CDR3 DNA sequence: TGTGCCAGCAGTGAGTCCACGGATACGCAGTATTTT. Its protein product is CASSESTDTQYF.

The V call is TRBV5-5, the J call TRBJ2-7, with 12 positions matching TRBD1. CDR3 size: 15 residues. In germline, CDR1 is SGHKS, CDR2 YYEKEE (reference sequence). Trimming cost V 1 base and J 13 bases; bases outside gene matches: 12. The CDR3 sequence: CASSLQGTGGHSCYF. The CDR3 DNA is TGTGCCAGCAGCTTGCAAGGGACAGGGGGCCACTCCTGCTACTTC.

The chain joins TRBV20-1 to TRBJ1-1; D is unresolved. CDR1 is DFQATT, CDR2 SNEGSKA, per germline (reference sequence). The V end lost 6 bases, the J end lost 5 bases, and 10 bases lay between the germline ends. This CDR3 has 11 residues. CDR3 amino acids: CSAPPGTEAFF. The CDR3 DNA sequence: TGCAGTGCCCCCCCGGGGACTGAAGCTTTCTTT.

This clone was found once. The V and J genes are TRBV10-3 and TRBJ2-1, with 11 bases matching TRBD2. Germline CDR1 reads ENHRY; CDR2 reads SYGVKD. CDR3 length equals 15 residues. Unmatched junction bases numbered 4, after V lost 3 bases and J lost 6 bases. The CDR3 protein is CAISEGGTSGNEQFF. The DNA for the CDR3 is TGTGCCATCAGTGAAGGTGGGACTAGCGGCAATGAGCAGTTCTTC.

This chain links TRBV9 with TRBJ2-7; TRBD1 agrees at 9 bases. From germline, CDR1 is SGDLS and CDR2 YYNGEE. V dropped 4 bases and J dropped 7; count of bases not matched to a gene: 6. The CDR3 length is 13 residues. In nucleotides, the CDR3 is TGTGCCAGCAGCCAAGGGACAGGGAGTGAGCAGTACTTC. It yields the protein CASSQGTGSEQYF.